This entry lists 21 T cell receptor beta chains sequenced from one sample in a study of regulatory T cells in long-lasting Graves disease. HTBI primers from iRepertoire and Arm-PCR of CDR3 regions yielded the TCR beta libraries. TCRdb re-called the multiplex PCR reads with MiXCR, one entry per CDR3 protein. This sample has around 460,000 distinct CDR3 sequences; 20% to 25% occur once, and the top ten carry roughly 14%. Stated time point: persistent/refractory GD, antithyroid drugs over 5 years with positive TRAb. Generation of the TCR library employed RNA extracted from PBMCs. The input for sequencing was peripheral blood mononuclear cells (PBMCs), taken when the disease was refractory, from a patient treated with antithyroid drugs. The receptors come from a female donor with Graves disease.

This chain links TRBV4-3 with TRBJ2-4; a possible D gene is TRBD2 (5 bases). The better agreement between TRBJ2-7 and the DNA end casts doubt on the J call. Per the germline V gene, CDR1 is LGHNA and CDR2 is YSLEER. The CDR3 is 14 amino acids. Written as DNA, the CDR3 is TGCGCCAGCAGCCAGGCCGAGGGCACCTACGAGCAGTACTTC. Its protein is CASSQAEGTYEQYF.

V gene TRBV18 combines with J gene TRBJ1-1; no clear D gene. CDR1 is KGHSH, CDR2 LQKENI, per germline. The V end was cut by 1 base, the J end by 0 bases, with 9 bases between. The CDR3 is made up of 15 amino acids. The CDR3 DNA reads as TGTGCCAGCTCACCACGGCCTGGGGTGAACACTGAAGCTTTCTTT. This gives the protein CASSPRPGVNTEAFF.

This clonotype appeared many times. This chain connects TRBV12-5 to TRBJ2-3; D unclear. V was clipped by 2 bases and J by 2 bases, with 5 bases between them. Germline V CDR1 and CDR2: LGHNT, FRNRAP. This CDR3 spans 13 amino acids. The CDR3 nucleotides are TGTGCTAGTGGTTTGTACTCCACAGATACGCAGTATTTT. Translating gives CASGLYSTDTQYF.

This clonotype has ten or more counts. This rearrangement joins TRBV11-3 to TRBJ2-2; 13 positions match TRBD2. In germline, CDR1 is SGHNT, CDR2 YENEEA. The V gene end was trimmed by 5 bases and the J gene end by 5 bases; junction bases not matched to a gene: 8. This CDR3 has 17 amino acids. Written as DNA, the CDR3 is TGTGCCAGCAGCGGGGGGACTAGCGGGACAGGTACCGGGGAGCTGTTTTTT. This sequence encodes CASSGGTSGTGTGELFF. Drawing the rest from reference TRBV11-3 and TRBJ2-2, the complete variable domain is EAGVVQSPRYKIIEKKQPVAFWCNPISGHNTLYWYLQNLGQGPELLIRYENEEAVDDSQLPKDRFSAERLKGVDSTLKIQPAELGDSAVYLCASSGGTSGTGTGELFFGEGSRLTVL.

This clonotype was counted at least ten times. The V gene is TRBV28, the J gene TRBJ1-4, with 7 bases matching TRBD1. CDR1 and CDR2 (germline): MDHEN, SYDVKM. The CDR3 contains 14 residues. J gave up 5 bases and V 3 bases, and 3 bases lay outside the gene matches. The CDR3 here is CASSLDRSNEKLFF. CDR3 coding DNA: TGTGCCAGCAGTTTGGACAGGTCGAATGAAAAACTGTTTTTT.

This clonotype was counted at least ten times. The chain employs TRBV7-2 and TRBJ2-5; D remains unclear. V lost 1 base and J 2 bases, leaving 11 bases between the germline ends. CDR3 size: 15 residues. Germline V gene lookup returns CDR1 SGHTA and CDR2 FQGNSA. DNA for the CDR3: TGTGCCAGCAGCTTAGACGGTGGGCAGCAAGAGACCCAGTACTTC. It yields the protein CASSLDGGQQETQYF.

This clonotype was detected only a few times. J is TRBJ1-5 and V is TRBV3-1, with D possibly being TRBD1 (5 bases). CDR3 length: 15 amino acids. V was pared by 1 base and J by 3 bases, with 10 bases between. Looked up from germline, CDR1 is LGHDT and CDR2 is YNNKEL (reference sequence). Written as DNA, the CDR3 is TGTGCCAGCAGCCAAGCCCCAGGGCCCAATCAGCCCCAGCATTTT. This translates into CASSQAPGPNQPQHF.

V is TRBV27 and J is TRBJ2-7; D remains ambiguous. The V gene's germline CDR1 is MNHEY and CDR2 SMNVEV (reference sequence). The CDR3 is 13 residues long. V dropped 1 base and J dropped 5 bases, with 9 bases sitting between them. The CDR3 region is CASSLYAPHEQYF. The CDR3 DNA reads TGTGCCAGCAGTTTATATGCCCCCCACGAGCAGTACTTC.

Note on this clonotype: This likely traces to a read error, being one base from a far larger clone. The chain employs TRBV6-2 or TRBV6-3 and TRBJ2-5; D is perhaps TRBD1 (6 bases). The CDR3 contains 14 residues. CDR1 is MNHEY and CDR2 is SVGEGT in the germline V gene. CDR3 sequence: CASSQQGLQGTQYF. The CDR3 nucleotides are TGTGCCAGCAGCCAACAGGGCCTCCAAGGGACCCAGTACTTC.

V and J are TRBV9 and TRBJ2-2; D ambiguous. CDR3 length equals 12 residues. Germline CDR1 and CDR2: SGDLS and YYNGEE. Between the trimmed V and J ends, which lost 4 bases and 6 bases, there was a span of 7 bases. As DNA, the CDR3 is TGTGCCAGCAGCCGTAATTCCGGGGAGCTGTTTTTT. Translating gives CASSRNSGELFF.

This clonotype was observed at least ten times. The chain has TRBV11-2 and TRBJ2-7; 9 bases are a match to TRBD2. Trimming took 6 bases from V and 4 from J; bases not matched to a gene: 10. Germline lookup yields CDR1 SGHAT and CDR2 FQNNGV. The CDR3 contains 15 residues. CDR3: CASSMGAGGNYEQYF. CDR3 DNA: TGTGCCAGCAGTATGGGAGCGGGGGGAAATTACGAGCAGTACTTC.

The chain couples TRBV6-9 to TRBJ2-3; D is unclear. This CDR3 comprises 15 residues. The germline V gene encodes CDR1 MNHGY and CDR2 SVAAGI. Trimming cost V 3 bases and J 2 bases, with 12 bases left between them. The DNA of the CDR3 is TGTGCCAGCAGTTACGTTCCCGGATACACAGATACGCAGTATTTT. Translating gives CASSYVPGYTDTQYF.

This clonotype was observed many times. The CDR3 sequence is CASSPKQGRMNTEAFF. CDR3 in DNA: TGTGCCAGCAGCCCAAAACAGGGGCGAATGAACACTGAAGCTTTCTTT. The chain carries TRBV7-3 and TRBJ1-1; 7 bases are a match to TRBD1. From germline, CDR1 is SGHTA and CDR2 FQGTGA. J was trimmed by 0 bases and V by 5 bases; bases with no gene match: 9. This CDR3 has 16 amino acids.

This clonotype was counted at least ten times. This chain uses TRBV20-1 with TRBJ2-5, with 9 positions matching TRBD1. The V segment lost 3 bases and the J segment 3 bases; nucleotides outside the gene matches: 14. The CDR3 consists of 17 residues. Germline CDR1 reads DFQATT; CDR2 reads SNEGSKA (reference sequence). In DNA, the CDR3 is TGCAGTGCTAGTATGGGAGGGACAGGGTGGGTTGAAGAGACCCAGTACTTC. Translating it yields CSASMGGTGWVEETQYF.

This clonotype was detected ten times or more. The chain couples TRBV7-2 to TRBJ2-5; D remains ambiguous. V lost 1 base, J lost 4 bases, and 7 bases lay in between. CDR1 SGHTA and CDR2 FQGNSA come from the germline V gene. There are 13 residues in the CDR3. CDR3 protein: CASSLGSTETQYF. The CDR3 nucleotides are TGTGCCAGCAGCTTAGGGTCCACAGAGACCCAGTACTTC.

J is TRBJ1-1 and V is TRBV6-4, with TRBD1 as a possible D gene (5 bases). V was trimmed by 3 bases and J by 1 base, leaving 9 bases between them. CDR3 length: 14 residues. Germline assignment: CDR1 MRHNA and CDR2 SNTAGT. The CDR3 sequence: CASSEVTENTEAFF. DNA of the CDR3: TGTGCCAGCAGTGAAGTGACAGAGAACACTGAAGCTTTCTTT.

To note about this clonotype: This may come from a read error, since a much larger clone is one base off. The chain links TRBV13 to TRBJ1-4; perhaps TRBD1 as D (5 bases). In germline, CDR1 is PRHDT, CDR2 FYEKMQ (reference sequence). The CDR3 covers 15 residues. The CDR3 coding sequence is TGTGCCTGCAGCTTAGGTGGGACGTCGGGTGAAAAACTGTTTTTT. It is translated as CACSLGGTSGEKLFF.

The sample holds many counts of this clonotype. The CDR3 protein is CAIAAGHPQETQYF. The CDR3 bases are TGTGCCATCGCGGCTGGACACCCTCAAGAGACCCAGTACTTC. The chain uses TRBV10-3 and TRBJ2-5, with D perhaps TRBD1 (5 bases). This CDR3 region has 14 residues. V was clipped by 8 bases and J by 2 bases, with 15 bases between them. CDR1 is ENHRY, CDR2 SYGVKD, per germline.

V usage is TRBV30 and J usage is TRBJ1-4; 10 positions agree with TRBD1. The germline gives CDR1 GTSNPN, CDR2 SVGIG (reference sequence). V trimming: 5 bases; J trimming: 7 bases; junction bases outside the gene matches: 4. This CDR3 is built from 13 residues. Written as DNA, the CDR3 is TGTGCCTGGTGGGGACAGGGGAGTGAAAAACTGTTTTTT. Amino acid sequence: CAWWGQGSEKLFF.

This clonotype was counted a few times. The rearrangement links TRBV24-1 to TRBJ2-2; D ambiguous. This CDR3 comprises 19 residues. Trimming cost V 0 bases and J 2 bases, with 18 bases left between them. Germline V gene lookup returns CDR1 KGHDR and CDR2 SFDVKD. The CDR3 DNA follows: TGTGCCACCAGTGATTTGCAGGTTAGGGTGGGCCATAACACCGGGGAGCTGTTTTTT. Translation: CATSDLQVRVGHNTGELFF.

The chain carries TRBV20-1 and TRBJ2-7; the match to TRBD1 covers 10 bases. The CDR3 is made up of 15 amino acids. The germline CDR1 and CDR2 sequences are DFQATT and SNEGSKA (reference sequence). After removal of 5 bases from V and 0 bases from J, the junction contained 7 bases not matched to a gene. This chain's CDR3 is CSAARGQGVSYEQYF. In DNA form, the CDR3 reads TGCAGTGCTGCCCGCGGACAGGGGGTCTCCTACGAGCAGTACTTC.